The entry that follows covers one T cell receptor beta chain sequence. Other DNA sequences in the sample encode the same CDR3. The data stem from a study of T cell responses to AZD1222 COVID-19 vaccine. TCRdb keeps only in-frame clones here, not all; method: immunoSEQ multiplex PCR. The table records approximately 140,000 clones, 85% to 95% of them present only once. CDR3 length equals 16 residues. Trimming pared 1 base from V and 2 bases from J, leaving 12 bases between. Germline V gene sequence: CDR1 KGHSH, CDR2 LQKENI. This receptor was obtained from an adult in good health. This chain uses TRBV18 with TRBJ1-5, with no clear D. Sequenced here: peripheral blood, sampled on day 0 of AZD1222 vaccination. The CDR3 sequence: CASSPQQVLGNQPQHF. The CDR3 coding sequence is TGTGCCAGCTCACCACAGCAGGTGTTGGGCAATCAGCCCCAGCATTTT.